This paragraph covers one T cell receptor beta chain sequence. This entry is derived from a study of blood T cell repertoires in COVID-19. Libraries were prepared by immunoSEQ multiplex PCR; TCRdb keeps only in-frame clonotypes and omits some of them. The sample includes about 380,000 clones, around nine tenths seen only once; the top ten take more than 1%. The sequencing sample was made of PBMCs or T cells enriched from blood (not recorded which). The receptor was derived from a woman aged 18-29 years who had recovered from COVID-19.

The CDR3 sequence: CASSLGGGRSEKLFF. The CDR3 bases are TGTGCCAGCAGCTTGGGTGGGGGCAGGAGCGAAAAACTGTTTTTT. This chain connects TRBV7-9 to TRBJ1-4; D is perhaps TRBD1 (6 bases). CDR3 size: 15 residues. The germline V and J ends were trimmed by 3 bases and 8 bases, with 16 bases remaining between them. Germline values: CDR1 SEHNR, CDR2 FQNEAQ (reference sequence). Full variable domain (remainder filled in from reference TRBV7-9 and TRBJ1-4): DTGVSQNPRHKITKRGQNVTFRCDPISEHNRLYWYRQTLGQGPEFLTYFQNEAQLEKSRLLSDRFSAERPKGSFSTLEIQRTEQGDSAMYLCASSLGGGRSEKLFFGSGTQLSVL.